This is a list of T cell receptor beta chains from one sample in a study of T-cell memory formation after mild COVID-19. TCRdb analysed the 5' RACE reads with MiXCR anew, one entry per CDR3 protein. The repertoire holds roughly 450,000 distinct CDR3 sequences, with about a sixth as singletons. The specimen sequenced was PBMCs or a T cell subset sorted from them (not recorded which). The receptors derive from a man aged 18 to 30 who had mild COVID-19 (a few samples of this study predate the infection). Cell type and time point are not known. Each CDR3 is given with its conserved first and last residue. The D gene is left open where the match is weak. Size values are once, few and many counts, or a class for expanded clones, and some rows have none.

J | D | V | size | CDR3 | DNA
TRBJ1-5 | - | TRBV6-1 | few | CASSENRGYQPQHF | TGTGCCAGCAGTGAAAATAGGGGGTATCAGCCCCAGCATTTT
TRBJ2-1 | - | TRBV7-9 | - | CASTDLSSYNEQFF | TGTGCCAGCACAGACCTGAGCTCCTACAATGAGCAGTTCTTC
TRBJ1-4 | - | TRBV27 | few | CASSLSGSFSFSANEKLFF | TGTGCCAGCAGTTTATCAGGCAGCTTCTCATTCTCAGCTAATGAAAAACTGTTTTTT
TRBJ1-2 | - | TRBV7-3 | - | CASSLNNYGYTF | TGTGCCAGCAGCTTAAATAACTATGGCTACACCTTC
TRBJ1-2 | TRBD1 | TRBV7-8 | - | CASSPTGLDGYTF | TGTGCCAGCAGCCCGACAGGGCTTGACGGCTACACCTTC
TRBJ2-3 | - | TRBV20-1 | - | CSASGQGGTDTKYF | TGCAGTGCTAGCGGTCAGGGCGGCACAGATACGAAGTATTTT
TRBJ1-4 | TRBD1 | TRBV29-1 | few | CSGWTGDNEKLFF | TGCAGCGGCTGGACAGGCGACAATGAAAAACTGTTTTTT
TRBJ2-3 | TRBD2 | TRBV7-2 | - | CASSRLGTRQVDTQYF | TGTGCCAGCAGCCGCCTTGGGACTAGACAAGTAGATACGCAGTATTTT
TRBJ2-5 | TRBD1 | TRBV5-4 | few | CASSIGQGETQYF | TGTGCCAGCAGCATCGGACAGGGTGAGACCCAGTACTTC
TRBJ1-1 | TRBD1 | TRBV13 | - | CASRIQGGTEAFF | TGTGCCAGCAGGATCCAGGGGGGCACTGAAGCTTTCTTT
TRBJ1-2 | - | TRBV25-1 | - | CASSENPGNYGYTF | TGTGCCAGCAGTGAAAACCCGGGGAACTATGGCTACACCTTC
TRBJ2-6 | - | TRBV7-8 | many | CASSLSSGTSGANVLTF | TGTGCCAGCAGCTTATCTTCAGGGACCTCTGGGGCCAACGTCCTGACTTTC
TRBJ2-1 | - | TRBV7-6 | once | CASSLVSAREQFF | TGTGCCAGCAGCTTAGTCTCGGCGCGGGAGCAGTTCTTC
TRBJ1-2 | TRBD1 | TRBV20-1 | - | CSATDRDYGYTF | TGCAGTGCAACCGACAGGGACTATGGCTACACCTTC
TRBJ2-3 | - | TRBV12-3/TRBV12-4 | - | CASTLNRITDTQYF | TGTGCCAGCACCCTCAACCGAATCACAGATACGCAGTATTTT
TRBJ2-5 | - | TRBV7-9 | - | CASSNRRDRNEVQYF | TGTGCCAGCAGCAATCGGAGGGACAGAAACGAGGTCCAGTACTTC
TRBJ1-1 | - | TRBV5-6 | - | CASSFYVANTEAFF | TGTGCCAGCAGCTTTTACGTGGCGAACACTGAAGCTTTCTTT
TRBJ1-6 | - | TRBV20-1 | - | CSAKTGTEGSPLHF | TGCAGTGCTAAAACCGGGACCGAGGGTTCACCCCTCCACTTT
TRBJ2-7 | - | TRBV4-1 | - | CASSQVEADLSYEQYF | TGCGCCAGCAGCCAAGTCGAAGCGGATTTATCCTACGAGCAGTACTTC
TRBJ2-3 | TRBD2 | TRBV2 | - | CASTDFRGGPDTQYF | TGTGCCAGCACCGACTTCCGGGGGGGCCCAGATACGCAGTATTTT
TRBJ2-2 | TRBD1 | TRBV4-1 | - | CASSQDPGQRTGELFF | TGCGCCAGCAGCCAAGATCCGGGACAGAGAACCGGGGAGCTGTTTTTT
TRBJ1-5 | - | TRBV3-1 | - | CASSQELGWPEPQHF | TGTGCCAGCAGCCAAGAACTGGGCTGGCCCGAGCCCCAGCATTTT
TRBJ2-5 | - | TRBV20-1 | - | CSAWGVVRETQYF | TGCAGTGCTTGGGGGGTGGTCAGGGAGACCCAGTACTTC
TRBJ1-2 | TRBD1 | TRBV12-3/TRBV12-4 | few | CASSSTQGADGYTF | TGTGCCAGCAGTTCAACACAGGGGGCTGATGGCTACACCTTC
TRBJ1-6 | - | TRBV7-2 | few | CASGTGGIIPLHF | TGTGCCAGCGGAACGGGGGGGATTATTCCCCTCCACTTT
TRBJ1-1 | - | TRBV6-6 | many | CASAPQGTEAFF | TGTGCCAGCGCCCCCCAAGGCACTGAAGCTTTCTTT
TRBJ2-1 | TRBD1 | TRBV2 | - | CASPGQDYNEQFF | TGTGCCAGCCCGGGACAGGACTACAATGAGCAGTTCTTC
TRBJ2-7 | - | TRBV12-3/TRBV12-4 | few | CASTRASGSLYEQYF | TGTGCCAGCACCCGGGCGTCGGGATCACTTTACGAGCAGTACTTC
TRBJ2-7 | - | TRBV29-1 | few | CSARHRGQDYYEQYF | TGCAGCGCCCGCCATCGTGGTCAAGATTACTACGAGCAGTACTTC
TRBJ1-3 | - | TRBV6-5 | - | CASSWDRGNTIYF | TGTGCCAGCAGTTGGGACCGTGGAAACACCATATATTTT
TRBJ2-7 | - | TRBV5-1 | - | CASSLSRPLPGEQYF | TGCGCCAGCAGCTTGTCCCGTCCCCTCCCTGGCGAGCAGTACTTC
TRBJ1-2 | - | TRBV27 | many | CASSLGVDYGYTF | TGTGCCAGCAGTCTCGGGGTTGACTATGGCTACACCTTC
TRBJ2-2 | - | TRBV29-1 | - | CSVESRSGAGELFF | TGCAGCGTTGAGAGCAGATCGGGCGCCGGGGAGCTGTTTTTT
TRBJ2-1 | - | TRBV9 | - | CASSAPWGYNEQFF | TGTGCCAGCAGCGCACCTTGGGGGTACAATGAGCAGTTCTTC
TRBJ2-4 | - | TRBV3-1 | - | CASSHAGRGNIQYF | TGTGCCAGCAGCCATGCGGGACGAGGAAACATTCAGTACTTC
TRBJ2-3 | - | TRBV6-2/TRBV6-3 | few | CASALFTDTQYF | TGTGCCAGCGCCCTATTCACAGATACGCAGTATTTT
TRBJ1-1 | - | TRBV7-8 | few | CASSLMEGGELEAFF | TGTGCCAGCAGCTTAATGGAAGGTGGGGAGCTGGAAGCTTTCTTT
TRBJ2-5 | - | TRBV12-3/TRBV12-4 | few | CASTLGPSTQYF | TGTGCCAGCACCCTAGGCCCCTCGACCCAGTACTTC
TRBJ1-4 | - | TRBV5-1 | - | CASSRGLGNEKLFF | TGCGCCAGCAGCCGGGGGCTGGGTAATGAAAAACTGTTTTTT
TRBJ1-1 | - | TRBV5-1 | few | CASNDLNTEAFF | TGCGCCAGCAACGACCTGAACACTGAAGCTTTCTTT
TRBJ1-4 | TRBD1 | TRBV7-9 | few | CASSLEGGQVNEKLFF | TGTGCCAGCAGCTTAGAAGGGGGACAGGTCAATGAAAAACTGTTTTTT